This TCR beta chain was captured in a study of T cell responses to AZD1222 COVID-19 vaccine. As for the study in general: Second doses at about 4 or about 12 weeks were pooled. Notes on the study in general: The CD4 TCRs associated with vaccination extended across spike and predominated at 160-218 and 743-854. Of the AZD1222 recipients, only 5 to 7 were seropositive at baseline.

A word on this clone: No antigen is known for it.

Clones were read by immunoSEQ multiplex PCR, and TCRdb kept only the in-frame ones, dropping some. The sample yields 170,000 or so clones, approximately 90% seen once. The CDR3 has 12 residues. V was clipped by 9 bases and J by 5 bases, with 13 bases between them. The germline gives CDR1 MNHEY, CDR2 SVGAGI. The source of this sequence is an adult in good health. This specimen was peripheral blood, taken on day 0 of AZD1222 vaccination. The V call is TRBV6-5, the J call TRBJ1-2, with a weak D call TRBD1 (6 bases). CDR3 protein: CASKDRPYGYTF. The CDR3 nucleotides are TGTGCCAGTAAGGACAGACCTTATGGCTACACCTTC.